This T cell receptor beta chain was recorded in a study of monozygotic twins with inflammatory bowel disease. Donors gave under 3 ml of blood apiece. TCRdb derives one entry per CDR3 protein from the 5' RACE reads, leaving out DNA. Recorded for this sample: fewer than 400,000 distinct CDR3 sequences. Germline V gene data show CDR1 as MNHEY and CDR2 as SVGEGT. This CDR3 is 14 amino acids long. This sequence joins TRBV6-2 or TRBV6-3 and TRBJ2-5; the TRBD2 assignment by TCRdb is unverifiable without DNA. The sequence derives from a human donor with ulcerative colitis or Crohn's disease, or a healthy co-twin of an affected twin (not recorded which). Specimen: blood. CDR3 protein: CASRAHWGQETQYF.